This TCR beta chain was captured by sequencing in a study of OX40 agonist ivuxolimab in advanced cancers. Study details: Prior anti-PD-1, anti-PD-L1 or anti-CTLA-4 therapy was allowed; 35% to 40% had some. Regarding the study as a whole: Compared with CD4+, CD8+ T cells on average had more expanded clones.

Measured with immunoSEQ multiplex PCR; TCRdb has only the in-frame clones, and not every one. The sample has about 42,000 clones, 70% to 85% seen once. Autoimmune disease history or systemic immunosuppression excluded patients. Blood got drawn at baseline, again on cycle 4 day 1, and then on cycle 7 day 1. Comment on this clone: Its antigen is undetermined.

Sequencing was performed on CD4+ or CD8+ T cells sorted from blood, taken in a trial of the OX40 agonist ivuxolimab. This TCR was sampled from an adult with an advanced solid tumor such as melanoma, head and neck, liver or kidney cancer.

CDR3 amino acids: CANLKRQENTEAFF. CDR3 DNA sequence: TGTGCCAATCTCAAGAGACAGGAGAACACTGAAGCTTTCTTT. V gene TRBV2 combines with J gene TRBJ1-1; tentatively, D is TRBD1 (6 bases). The CDR3 has 14 amino acids. Germline-derived CDR1 and CDR2 are SNHLY and FYNNEI. V was pared by 10 bases and J by 1 base, with 16 bases between.